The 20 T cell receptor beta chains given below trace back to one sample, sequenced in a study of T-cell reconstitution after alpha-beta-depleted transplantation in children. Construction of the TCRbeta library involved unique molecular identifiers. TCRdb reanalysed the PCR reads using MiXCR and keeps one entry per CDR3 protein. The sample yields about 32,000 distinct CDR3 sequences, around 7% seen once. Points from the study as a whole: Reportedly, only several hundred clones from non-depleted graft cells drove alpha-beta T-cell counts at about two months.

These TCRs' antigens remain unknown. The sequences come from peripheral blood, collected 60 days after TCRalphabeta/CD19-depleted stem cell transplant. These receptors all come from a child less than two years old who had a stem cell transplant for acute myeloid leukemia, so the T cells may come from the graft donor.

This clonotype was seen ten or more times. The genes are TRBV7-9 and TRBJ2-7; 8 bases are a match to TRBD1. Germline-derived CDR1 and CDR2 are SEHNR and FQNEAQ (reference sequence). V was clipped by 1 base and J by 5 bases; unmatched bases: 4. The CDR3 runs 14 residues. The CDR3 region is CASSLGTGLNEQYF. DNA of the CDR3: TGTGCCAGCAGCTTAGGGACAGGGCTAAACGAGCAGTACTTC.

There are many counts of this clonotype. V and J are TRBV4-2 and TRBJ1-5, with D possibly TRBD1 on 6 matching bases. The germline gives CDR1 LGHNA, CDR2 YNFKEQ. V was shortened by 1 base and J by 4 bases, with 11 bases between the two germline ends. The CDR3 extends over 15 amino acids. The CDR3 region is CASSQGNRENQPQHF. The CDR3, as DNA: TGTGCCAGCAGCCAAGGAAACAGGGAGAATCAGCCCCAGCATTTT.

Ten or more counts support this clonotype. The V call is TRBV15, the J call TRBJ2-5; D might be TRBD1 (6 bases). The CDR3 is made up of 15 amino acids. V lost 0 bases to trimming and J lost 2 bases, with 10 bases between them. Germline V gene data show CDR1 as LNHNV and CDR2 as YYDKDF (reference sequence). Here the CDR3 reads CATSRDQGRQETQYF. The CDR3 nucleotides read TGTGCCACCAGCAGAGATCAGGGGCGGCAAGAGACCCAGTACTTC.

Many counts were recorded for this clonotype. In DNA, the CDR3 is TGCGCCAGCAGCTTGGAGGCTAGCGGGGAGGGCTACGAGCAGTACTTC. Its protein is CASSLEASGEGYEQYF. The chain combines TRBV5-1 with TRBJ2-7; 9 bases are shared with TRBD2. Germline CDR1 and CDR2: SGHRS and YFSETQ. Trimming took 0 bases from V and 3 from J; bases not matched to a gene: 7. The CDR3 consists of 16 residues.

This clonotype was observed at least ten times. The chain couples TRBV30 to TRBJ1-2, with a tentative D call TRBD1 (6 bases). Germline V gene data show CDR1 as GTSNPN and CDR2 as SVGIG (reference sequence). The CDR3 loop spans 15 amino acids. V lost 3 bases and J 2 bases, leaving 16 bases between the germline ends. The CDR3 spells CAWRTGRPLNYGYTF. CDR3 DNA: TGTGCCTGGAGAACAGGGAGACCGCTAAACTATGGCTACACCTTC.

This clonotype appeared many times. The CDR3 region has the DNA TGTGCCAGCAGCTTAGGACGGAAAAAGTCCTCTGGAAACACCATATATTTT. As protein: CASSLGRKKSSGNTIYF. This chain joins TRBV7-7 and TRBJ1-3; no clear D. V lost 1 base and J lost 0, with 13 bases in between. CDR3 length equals 17 residues. Germline lookup yields CDR1 SSHAT and CDR2 FNYEAQ (reference sequence). The full variable domain, with the rest looked up from reference TRBV7-7 and TRBJ1-3, is GAGVSQSPRYKVTKRGQDVTLRCDPISSHATLYWYQQALGQGPEFLTYFNYEAQPDKSGLPSDRFSAERPEGSISTLTIQRTEQRDSAMYRCASSLGRKKSSGNTIYFGEGSWLTVV.

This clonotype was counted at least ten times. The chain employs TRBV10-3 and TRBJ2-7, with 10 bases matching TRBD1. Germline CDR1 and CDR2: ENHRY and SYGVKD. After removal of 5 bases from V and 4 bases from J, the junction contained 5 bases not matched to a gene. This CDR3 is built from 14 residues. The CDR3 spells CAISPGTGEYEQYF. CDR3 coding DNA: TGTGCCATCAGTCCCGGGACAGGGGAGTACGAGCAGTACTTC.

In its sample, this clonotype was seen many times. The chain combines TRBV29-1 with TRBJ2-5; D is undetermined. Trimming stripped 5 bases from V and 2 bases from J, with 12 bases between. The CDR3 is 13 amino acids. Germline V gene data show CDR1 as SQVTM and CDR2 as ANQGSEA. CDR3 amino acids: CSVKFQPQETQYF. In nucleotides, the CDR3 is TGCAGCGTTAAGTTCCAGCCACAAGAGACCCAGTACTTC.

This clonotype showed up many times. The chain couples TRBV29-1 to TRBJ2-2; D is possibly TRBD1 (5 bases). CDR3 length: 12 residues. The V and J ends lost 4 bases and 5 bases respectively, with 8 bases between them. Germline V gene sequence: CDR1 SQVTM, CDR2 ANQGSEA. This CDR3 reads CSVVAGTGELFF. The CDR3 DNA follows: TGCAGCGTTGTTGCAGGGACCGGGGAGCTGTTTTTT.

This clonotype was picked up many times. CDR3 sequence (DNA): TGTGCCACCAGTGATTCGCGACAGGGATCGAGCTACGAGCAGTACTTC. It specifies CATSDSRQGSSYEQYF. The chain combines TRBV24-1 with TRBJ2-7; TRBD1 matches 7 bases. This CDR3 region has 16 residues. V was pared by 2 bases and J by 3 bases, with 9 bases of the junction left unmatched. Germline CDR1 reads KGHDR; CDR2 reads SFDVKD.

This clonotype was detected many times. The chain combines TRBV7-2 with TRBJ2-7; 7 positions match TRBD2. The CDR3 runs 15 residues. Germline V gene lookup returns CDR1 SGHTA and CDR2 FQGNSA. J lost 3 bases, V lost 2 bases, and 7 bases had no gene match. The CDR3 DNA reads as TGTGCCAGCAGCTTAAGGGTGGGAGGGTACTACGAGCAGTACTTC. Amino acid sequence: CASSLRVGGYYEQYF.

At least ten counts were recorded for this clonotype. As DNA, the CDR3 is TGTGCCAGCAGTTCAGGGGGGCAGAACGAGCAGTACTTC. Residues: CASSSGGQNEQYF. The rearrangement joins TRBV28 to TRBJ2-7; tentatively, D is TRBD1 (7 bases). Germline-derived CDR1 and CDR2 are MDHEN and SYDVKM. This CDR3 region has 13 residues. The V gene lost 4 bases and the J gene lost 5 bases, with 12 bases spanning the gap.

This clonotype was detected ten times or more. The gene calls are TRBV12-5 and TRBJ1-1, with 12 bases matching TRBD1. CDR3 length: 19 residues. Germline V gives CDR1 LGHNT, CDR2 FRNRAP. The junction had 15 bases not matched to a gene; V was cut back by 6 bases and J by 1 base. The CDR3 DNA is TGTGCTAGTGGCCGACTCTACCGGGACAGGGGGCCTCGGAACACTGAAGCTTTCTTT. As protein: CASGRLYRDRGPRNTEAFF.

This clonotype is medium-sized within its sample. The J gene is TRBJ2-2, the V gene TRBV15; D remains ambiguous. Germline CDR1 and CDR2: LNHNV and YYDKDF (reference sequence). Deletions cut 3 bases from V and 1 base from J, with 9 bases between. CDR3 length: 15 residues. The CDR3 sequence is CATSSNPQNTGELFF. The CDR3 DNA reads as TGTGCCACCAGCAGTAATCCACAGAACACCGGGGAGCTGTTTTTT.

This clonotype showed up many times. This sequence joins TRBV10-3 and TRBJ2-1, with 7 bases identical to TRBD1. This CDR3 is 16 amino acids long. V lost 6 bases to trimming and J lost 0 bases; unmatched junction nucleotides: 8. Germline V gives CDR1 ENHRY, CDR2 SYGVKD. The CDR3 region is CAIRAPGQSSYNEQFF. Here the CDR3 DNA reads TGTGCCATCAGAGCCCCGGGACAGAGCTCCTACAATGAGCAGTTCTTC.

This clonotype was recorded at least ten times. In DNA form, the CDR3 reads TGTGCCAGCAGTGATGACTCGTCCTACAATGAGCAGTTCTTC. Protein product: CASSDDSSYNEQFF. This chain joins TRBV6-4 and TRBJ2-1; D gene uncertain. Germline V lookup: CDR1 MRHNA, CDR2 SNTAGT. The CDR3 has 14 amino acids. With 3 bases removed from V and 1 base from J, the gap between germline ends came to 7 bases.

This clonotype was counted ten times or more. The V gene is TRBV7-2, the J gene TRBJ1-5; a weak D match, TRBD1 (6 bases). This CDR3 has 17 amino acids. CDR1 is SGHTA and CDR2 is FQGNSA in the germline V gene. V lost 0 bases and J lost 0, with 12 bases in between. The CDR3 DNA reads TGTGCCAGCAGCTTAGCACAGGGCCCTCATAGCAATCAGCCCCAGCATTTT. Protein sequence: CASSLAQGPHSNQPQHF.

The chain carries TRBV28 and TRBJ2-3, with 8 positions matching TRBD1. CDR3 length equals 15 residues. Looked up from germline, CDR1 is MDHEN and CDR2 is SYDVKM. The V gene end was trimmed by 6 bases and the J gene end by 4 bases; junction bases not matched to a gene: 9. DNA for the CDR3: TGTGCCAGCAGCAAGCGACAGGGGATGGCAGATACGCAGTATTTT. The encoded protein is CASSKRQGMADTQYF.

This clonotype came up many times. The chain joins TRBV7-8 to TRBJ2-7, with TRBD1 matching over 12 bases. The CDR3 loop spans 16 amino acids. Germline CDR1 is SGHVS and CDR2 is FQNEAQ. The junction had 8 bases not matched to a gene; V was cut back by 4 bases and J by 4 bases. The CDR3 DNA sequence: TGTGCCAGCAGCTCAAAGGGGACAGGGGGCGTGTACGAGCAGTACTTC. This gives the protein CASSSKGTGGVYEQYF. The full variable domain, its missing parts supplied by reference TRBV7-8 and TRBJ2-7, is GAGVSQSPRYKVAKRGQDVALRCDPISGHVSLFWYQQALGQGPEFLTYFQNEAQLDKSGLPSDRFFAERPEGSVSTLKIQRTQQEDSAVYLCASSSKGTGGVYEQYFGPGTRLTVT.

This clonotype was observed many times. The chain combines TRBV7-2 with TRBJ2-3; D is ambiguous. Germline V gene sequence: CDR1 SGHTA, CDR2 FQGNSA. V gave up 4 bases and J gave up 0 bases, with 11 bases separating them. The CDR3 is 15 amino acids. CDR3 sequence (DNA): TGTGCCAGCAGCTCCCCTTGGGCTAGCACAGATACGCAGTATTTT. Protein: CASSSPWASTDTQYF.